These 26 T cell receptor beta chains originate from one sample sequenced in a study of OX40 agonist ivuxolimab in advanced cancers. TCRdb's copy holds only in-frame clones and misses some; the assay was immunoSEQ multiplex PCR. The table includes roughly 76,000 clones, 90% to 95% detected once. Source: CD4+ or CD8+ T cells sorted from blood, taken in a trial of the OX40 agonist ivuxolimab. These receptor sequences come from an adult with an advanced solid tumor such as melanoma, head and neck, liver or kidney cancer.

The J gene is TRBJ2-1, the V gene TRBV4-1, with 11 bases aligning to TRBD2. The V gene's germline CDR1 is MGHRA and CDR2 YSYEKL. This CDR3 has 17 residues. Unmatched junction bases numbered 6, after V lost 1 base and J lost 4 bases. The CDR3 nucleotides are TGCGCCAGCAGCCAAGTTCCGACTAGCGGGGATTACAATGAGCAGTTCTTC. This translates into CASSQVPTSGDYNEQFF.

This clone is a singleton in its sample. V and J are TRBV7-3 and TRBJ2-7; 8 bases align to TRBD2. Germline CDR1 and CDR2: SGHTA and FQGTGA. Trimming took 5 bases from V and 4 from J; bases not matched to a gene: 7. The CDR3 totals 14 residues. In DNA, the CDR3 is TGTGCCAGCAGCCCGAGCGGGAGTTCATACGAGCAGTACTTC. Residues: CASSPSGSSYEQYF.

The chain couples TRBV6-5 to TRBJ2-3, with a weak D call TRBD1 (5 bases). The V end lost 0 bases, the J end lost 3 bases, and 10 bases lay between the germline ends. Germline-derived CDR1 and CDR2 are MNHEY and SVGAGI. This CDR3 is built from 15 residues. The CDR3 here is CASSYSATATDTQYF. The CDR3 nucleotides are TGTGCCAGCAGTTACTCTGCGACAGCTACAGATACGCAGTATTTT.

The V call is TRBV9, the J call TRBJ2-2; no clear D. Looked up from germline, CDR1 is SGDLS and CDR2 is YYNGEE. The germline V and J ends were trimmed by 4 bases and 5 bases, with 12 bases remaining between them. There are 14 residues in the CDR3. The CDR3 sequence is CASSPPFGTGELFF. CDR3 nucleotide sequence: TGTGCCAGCAGCCCCCCATTTGGAACCGGGGAGCTGTTTTTT.

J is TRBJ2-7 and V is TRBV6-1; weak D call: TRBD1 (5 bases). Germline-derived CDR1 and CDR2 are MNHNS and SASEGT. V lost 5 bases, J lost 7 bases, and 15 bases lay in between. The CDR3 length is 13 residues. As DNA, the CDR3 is TGTGCCAGCAGTTATGGGGCAGTTTATGAGCAGTACTTC. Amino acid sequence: CASSYGAVYEQYF.

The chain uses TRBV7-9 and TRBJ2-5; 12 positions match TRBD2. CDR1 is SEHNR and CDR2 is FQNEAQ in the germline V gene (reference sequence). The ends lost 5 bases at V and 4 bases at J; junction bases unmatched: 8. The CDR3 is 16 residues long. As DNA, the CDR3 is TGTGCCAGCAGCCTTCGGACTAGCGGGATTGCAGAGACCCAGTACTTC. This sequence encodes CASSLRTSGIAETQYF. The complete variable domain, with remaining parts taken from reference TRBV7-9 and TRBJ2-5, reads DTGVSQNPRHKITKRGQNVTFRCDPISEHNRLYWYRQTLGQGPEFLTYFQNEAQLEKSRLLSDRFSAERPKGSFSTLEIQRTEQGDSAMYLCASSLRTSGIAETQYFGPGTRLLVL.

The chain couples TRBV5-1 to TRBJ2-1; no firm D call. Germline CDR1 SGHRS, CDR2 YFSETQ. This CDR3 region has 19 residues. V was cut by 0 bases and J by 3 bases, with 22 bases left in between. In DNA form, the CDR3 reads TGCGCCAGCAGCTTGGACCTGAAAAGCGCCCGGAAGGTCTACAATGAGCAGTTCTTC. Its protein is CASSLDLKSARKVYNEQFF.

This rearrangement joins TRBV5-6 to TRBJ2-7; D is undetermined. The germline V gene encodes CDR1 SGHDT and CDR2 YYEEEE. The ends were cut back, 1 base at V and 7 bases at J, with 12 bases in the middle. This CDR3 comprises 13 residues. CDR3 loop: CASSLPLISEQYF. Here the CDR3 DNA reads TGTGCCAGCAGCTTGCCCCTCATCTCGGAGCAGTACTTC.

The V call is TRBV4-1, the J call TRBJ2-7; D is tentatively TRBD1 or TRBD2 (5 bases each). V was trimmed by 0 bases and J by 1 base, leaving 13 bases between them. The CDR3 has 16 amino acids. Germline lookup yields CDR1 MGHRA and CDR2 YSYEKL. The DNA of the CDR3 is TGCGCCAGCAGCCAAGAGAGGGGTCTCAGTTCCTACGAGCAGTACTTC. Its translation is CASSQERGLSSYEQYF.

The chain's CDR3 is CASSIALNNEQFF. The CDR3 bases are TGTGCCAGTAGTATCGCGCTTAACAATGAGCAGTTCTTC. The V call is TRBV19, the J call TRBJ2-1; D unresolved. The CDR3 has 13 amino acids. The germline V and J ends were trimmed by 3 bases and 5 bases, with 8 bases remaining between them. Germline V CDR1 and CDR2: LNHDA, SQIVND (reference sequence). Supplemented by reference TRBV19 and TRBJ2-1, the full variable domain reads DGGITQSPKYLFRKEGQNVTLSCEQNLNHDAMYWYRQDPGQGLRLIYYSQIVNDFQKGDIAEGYSVSREKKESFPLTVTSAQKNPTAFYLCASSIALNNEQFFGPGTRLTVL.

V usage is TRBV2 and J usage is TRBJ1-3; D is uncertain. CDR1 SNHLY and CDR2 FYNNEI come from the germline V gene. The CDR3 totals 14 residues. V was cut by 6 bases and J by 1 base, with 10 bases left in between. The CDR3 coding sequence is TGTGCCAGCAGCGTGGACCTTTCTGGAAACACCATATATTTT. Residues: CASSVDLSGNTIYF.

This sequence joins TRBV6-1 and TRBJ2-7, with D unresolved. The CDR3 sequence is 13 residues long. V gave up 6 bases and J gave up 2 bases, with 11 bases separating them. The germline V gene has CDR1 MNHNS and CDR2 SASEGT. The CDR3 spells CASSPTPAYEQYF. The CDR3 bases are TGTGCCAGCAGCCCAACCCCCGCCTACGAGCAGTACTTC.

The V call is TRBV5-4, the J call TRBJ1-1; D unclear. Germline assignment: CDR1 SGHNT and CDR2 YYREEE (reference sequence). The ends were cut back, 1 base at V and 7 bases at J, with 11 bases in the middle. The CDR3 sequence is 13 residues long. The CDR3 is CASSLSGRNEAFF. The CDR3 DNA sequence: TGTGCCAGCAGCTTGTCCGGGAGGAATGAAGCTTTCTTT.

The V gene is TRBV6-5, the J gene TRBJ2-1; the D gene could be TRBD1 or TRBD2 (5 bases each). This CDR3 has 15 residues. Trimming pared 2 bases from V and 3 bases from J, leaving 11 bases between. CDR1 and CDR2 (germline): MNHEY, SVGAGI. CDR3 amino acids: CASSYGGANYNEQFF. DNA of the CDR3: TGTGCCAGCAGTTACGGGGGAGCTAACTACAATGAGCAGTTCTTC.

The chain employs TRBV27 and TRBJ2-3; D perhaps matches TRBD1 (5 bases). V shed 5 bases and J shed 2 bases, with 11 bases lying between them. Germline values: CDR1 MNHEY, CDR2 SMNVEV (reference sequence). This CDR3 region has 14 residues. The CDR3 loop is CASSLDTLTDTQYF. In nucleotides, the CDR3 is TGTGCCAGCAGTCTGGACACCCTCACAGATACGCAGTATTTT.

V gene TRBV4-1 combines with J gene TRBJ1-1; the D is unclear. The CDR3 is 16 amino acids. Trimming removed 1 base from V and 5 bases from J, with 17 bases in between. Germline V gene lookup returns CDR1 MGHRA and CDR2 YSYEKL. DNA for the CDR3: TGCGCCAGCAGCCAAGGAGTAAGGCTTCCCGGGACTGAAGCTTTCTTT. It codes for CASSQGVRLPGTEAFF.

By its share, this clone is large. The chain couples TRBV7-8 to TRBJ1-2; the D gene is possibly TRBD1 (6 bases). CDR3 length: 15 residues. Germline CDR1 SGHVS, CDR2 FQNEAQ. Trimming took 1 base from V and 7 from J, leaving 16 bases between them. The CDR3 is CASSLVQGPSAGYTF. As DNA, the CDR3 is TGTGCCAGCAGCTTAGTACAGGGCCCCTCGGCTGGCTACACCTTC.

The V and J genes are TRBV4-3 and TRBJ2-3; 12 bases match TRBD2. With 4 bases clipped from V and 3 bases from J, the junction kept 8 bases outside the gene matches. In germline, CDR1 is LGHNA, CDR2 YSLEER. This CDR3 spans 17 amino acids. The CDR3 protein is CASSPRITSGRTDTQYF. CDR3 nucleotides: TGCGCCAGCAGCCCACGAATCACTAGCGGGAGGACAGATACGCAGTATTTT.

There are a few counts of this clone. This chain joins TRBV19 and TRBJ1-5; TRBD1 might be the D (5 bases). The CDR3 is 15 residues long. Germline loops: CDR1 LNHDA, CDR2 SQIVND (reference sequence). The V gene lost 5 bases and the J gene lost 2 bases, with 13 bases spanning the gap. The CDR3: CASSSTGFRNQPQHF. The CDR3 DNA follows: TGTGCCAGTAGTTCAACAGGTTTCCGCAATCAGCCCCAGCATTTT.

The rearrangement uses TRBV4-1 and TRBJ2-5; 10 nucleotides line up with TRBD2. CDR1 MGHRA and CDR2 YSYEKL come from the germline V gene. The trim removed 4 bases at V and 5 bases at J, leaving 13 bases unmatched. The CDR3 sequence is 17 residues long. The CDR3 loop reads CASSPGGLAGVRETQYF. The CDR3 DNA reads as TGCGCCAGCAGCCCCGGCGGGCTAGCGGGGGTCAGGGAGACCCAGTACTTC.

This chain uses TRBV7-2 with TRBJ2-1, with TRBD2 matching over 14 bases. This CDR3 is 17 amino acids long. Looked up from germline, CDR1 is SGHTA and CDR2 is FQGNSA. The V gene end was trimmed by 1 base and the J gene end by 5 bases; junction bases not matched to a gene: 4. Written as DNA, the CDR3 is TGTGCCAGCAGCTTAGGCCCGGGACTAGCGGGGGACAATGAGCAGTTCTTC. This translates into CASSLGPGLAGDNEQFF. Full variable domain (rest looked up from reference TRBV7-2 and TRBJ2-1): GAGVSQSPSNKVTEKGKDVELRCDPISGHTALYWYRQSLGQGLEFLIYFQGNSAPDKSGLPSDRFSAERTGGSVSTLTIQRTQQEDSAVYLCASSLGPGLAGDNEQFFGPGTRLTVL.

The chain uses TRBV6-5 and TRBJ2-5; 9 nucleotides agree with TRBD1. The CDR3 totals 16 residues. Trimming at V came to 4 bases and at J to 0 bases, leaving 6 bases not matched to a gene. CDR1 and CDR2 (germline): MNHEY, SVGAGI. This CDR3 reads CASSLTGGSYQETQYF. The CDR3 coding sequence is TGTGCCAGCAGTTTAACAGGGGGCTCGTACCAAGAGACCCAGTACTTC.

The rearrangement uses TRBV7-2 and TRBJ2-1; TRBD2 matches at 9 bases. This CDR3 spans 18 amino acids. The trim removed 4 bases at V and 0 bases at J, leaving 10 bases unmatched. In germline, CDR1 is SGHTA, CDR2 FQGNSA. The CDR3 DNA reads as TGTGCCAGCAGCTCCCCGACTAGCGGCACGAGCTCCTACAATGAGCAGTTCTTC. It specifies CASSSPTSGTSSYNEQFF.

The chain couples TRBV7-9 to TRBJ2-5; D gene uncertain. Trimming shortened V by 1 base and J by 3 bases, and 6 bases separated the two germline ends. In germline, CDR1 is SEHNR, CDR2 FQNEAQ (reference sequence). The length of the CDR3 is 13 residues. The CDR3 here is CASSLVVEETQYF. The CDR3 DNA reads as TGTGCCAGCAGCTTAGTGGTGGAAGAGACCCAGTACTTC.

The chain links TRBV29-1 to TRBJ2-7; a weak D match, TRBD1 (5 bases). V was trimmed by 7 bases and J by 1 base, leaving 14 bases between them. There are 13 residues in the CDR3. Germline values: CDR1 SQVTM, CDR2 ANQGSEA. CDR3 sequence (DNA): TGCAGCGCCCTCTACAGGAGATCCTACGAGCAGTACTTC. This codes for CSALYRRSYEQYF.

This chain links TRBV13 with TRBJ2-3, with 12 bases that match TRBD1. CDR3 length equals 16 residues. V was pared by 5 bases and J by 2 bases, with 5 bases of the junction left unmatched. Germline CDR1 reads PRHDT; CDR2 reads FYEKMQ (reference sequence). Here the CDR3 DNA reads TGTGCCAGCAGCACAGGGACAGGGGGCTTCACAGATACGCAGTATTTT. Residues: CASSTGTGGFTDTQYF.